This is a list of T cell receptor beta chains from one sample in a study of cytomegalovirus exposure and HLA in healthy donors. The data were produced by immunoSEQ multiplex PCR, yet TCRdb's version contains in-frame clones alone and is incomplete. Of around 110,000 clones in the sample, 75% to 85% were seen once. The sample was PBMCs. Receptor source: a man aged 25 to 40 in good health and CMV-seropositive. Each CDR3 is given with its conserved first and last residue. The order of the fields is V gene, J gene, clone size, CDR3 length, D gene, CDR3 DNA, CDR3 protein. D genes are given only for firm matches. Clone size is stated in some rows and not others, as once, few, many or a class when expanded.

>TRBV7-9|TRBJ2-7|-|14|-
TGTGCCAGCAGCCCCATAGATGGCTCCTACGAGCAGTACTTC
CASSPIDGSYEQYF
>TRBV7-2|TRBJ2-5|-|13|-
TGTGCCAGCAGCCCTAGTTTCACGGAGACCCAGTACTTC
CASSPSFTETQYF
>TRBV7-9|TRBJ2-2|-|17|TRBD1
TGTGCCAGCAGCACCAGGGGGACACTCTATAACACCGGGGAGCTGTTTTTT
CASSTRGTLYNTGELFF
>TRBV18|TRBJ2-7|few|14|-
TGTGCCAGCTCACTATCAGGTCCGGATGACGAGCAGTACTTC
CASSLSGPDDEQYF
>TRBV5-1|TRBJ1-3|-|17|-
TGCGCCAGCAGCTTGGCGTTCGGGAGCCACTCTGGAAACACCATATATTTT
CASSLAFGSHSGNTIYF
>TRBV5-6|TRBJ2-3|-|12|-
TGTGCCAGCAGCTTAGCGGGCGATACGCAGTATTTT
CASSLAGDTQYF
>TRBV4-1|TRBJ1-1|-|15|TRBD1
TGCGCCAGCAGCCTTCTCGGACAGGGGGAGCCTGAGGCTTTCTTT
CASSLLGQGEPEAFF
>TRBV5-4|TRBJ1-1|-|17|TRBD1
TGTGCCAGCAGACGCAACCCGCAGACAGGGGAAGAAGGTGAAGCTTTCTTT
CASRRNPQTGEEGEAFF
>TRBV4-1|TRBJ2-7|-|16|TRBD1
TGCGCCAGCAGCCAAGATAATGGACAGGGATTCTACGAGCAGTACTTC
CASSQDNGQGFYEQYF
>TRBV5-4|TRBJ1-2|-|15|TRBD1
TGTGCCAGCAGCTCATACAGGGGAAGGAACTATGGCTACACCTTC
CASSSYRGRNYGYTF
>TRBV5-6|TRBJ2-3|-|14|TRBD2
TGTGCCAGCAGCGCGGGGGGGGTATCGGATACGCAGTATTTT
CASSAGGVSDTQYF
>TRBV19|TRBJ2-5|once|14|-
TGTGCCAGTAGTCCGCAGGTGGGGGGAGAGACCCAGTACTTC
CASSPQVGGETQYF
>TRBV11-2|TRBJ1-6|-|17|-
TGTGCCAGCAGCTTCGGTGGATTCAGCGGTGATGATTCACCCCTCCACTTT
CASSFGGFSGDDSPLHF
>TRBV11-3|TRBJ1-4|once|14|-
TGTGCCAGCAGCGATTACGTGGTGGGCGAAAAACTGTTTTTT
CASSDYVVGEKLFF
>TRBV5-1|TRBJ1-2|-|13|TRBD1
TGCGCCAGCAGCAAGGGACAGAACTATGGCTACACCTTC
CASSKGQNYGYTF
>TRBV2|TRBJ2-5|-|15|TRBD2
TGTGCCAGCACCCAAATATATGTGACTAGCGGGACCCAGTACTTC
CASTQIYVTSGTQYF
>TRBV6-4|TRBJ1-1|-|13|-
TGTGCCAGCAGTGACTTAATGAACACTGAAGCTTTCTTT
CASSDLMNTEAFF
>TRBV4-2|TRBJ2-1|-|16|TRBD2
TGTGCCAGCAGCCAAGATCCGGGACTAGGTTTCAATGAGCAGTTCTTC
CASSQDPGLGFNEQFF
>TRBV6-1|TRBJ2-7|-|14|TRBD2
TGTGCCAGCACCCATAATCTAGCGGGAGAGTCGCAGTACTTC
CASTHNLAGESQYF
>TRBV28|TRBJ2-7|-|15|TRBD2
TGTGCCAGCAGTTTATCGGGGGGGCCCTCCTACGAGCAGTACTTC
CASSLSGGPSYEQYF
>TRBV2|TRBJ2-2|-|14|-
TGTGCCAGCAGTGTATCACAGGGCACCGGGGAGCTGTTTTTT
CASSVSQGTGELFF
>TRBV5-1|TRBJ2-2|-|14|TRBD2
TGCGCCAGCAACAGCGGGGGGGCCCCCGGGGAGCTGTTTTTT
CASNSGGAPGELFF
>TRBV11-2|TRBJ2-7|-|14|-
TGTGCCAGCAGCTTTAGAGGTAGCTCCTACGAGCAGTACTTC
CASSFRGSSYEQYF
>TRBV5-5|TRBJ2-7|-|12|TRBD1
TGTGCCAGCAGCTTGATCCGACAGGGGTCTTTCTTC
CASSLIRQGSFF
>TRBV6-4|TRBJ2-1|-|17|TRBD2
TGTGCCAGCAGTGACTCAACTAGCGGGGGGGAGTACAATGAGCAGTTCTTC
CASSDSTSGGEYNEQFF
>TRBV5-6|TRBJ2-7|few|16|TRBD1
TGTGCCAGCAGCTTGGGACCGGGACAGACGATCTACGAGCAGTACTTC
CASSLGPGQTIYEQYF
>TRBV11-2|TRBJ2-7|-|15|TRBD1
TGTGCCAGCAGCTTAAGGGGGACAGGGCCCTACGAGCAGTACTTC
CASSLRGTGPYEQYF
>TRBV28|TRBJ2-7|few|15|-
TGTGCCAGCAGTTTAATCGGGACAACCCGATACGAGCAGTACTTC
CASSLIGTTRYEQYF
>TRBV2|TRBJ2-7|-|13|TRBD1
TGTGCCAGCAGCGGGACAGGGGTCCACGAGCAGTACTTC
CASSGTGVHEQYF
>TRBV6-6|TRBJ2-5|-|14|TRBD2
TGTGCCAGCAAACTAGCGGGAGGGCGGGAGACCCAGTACTTC
CASKLAGGRETQYF
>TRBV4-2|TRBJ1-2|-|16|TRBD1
TGTGCCAGCAGCCAAGATCTGGGACAGGGTTCGGGCGGCTACACCTTC
CASSQDLGQGSGGYTF
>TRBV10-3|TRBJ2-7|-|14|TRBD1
TGTGCCATCAGTTACGACAGGGGAGGCCACGAGCAGTACTTC
CAISYDRGGHEQYF
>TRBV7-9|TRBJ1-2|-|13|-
TGTGCCAGCAGCTTATCAGGGGTCCATGGCTACACCTTC
CASSLSGVHGYTF
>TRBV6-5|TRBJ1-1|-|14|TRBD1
TGTGCCAGCACGCCAGGGGGAGAGAGCACTGAAGCTTTCTTT
CASTPGGESTEAFF
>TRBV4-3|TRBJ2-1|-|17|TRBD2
TGCGCCAGCAGCCAAGTGGTAGCGGGACCCCACTACAATGAGCAGTTCTTC
CASSQVVAGPHYNEQFF
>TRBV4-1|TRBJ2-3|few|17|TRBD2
TGCGCCAGCAGCCTTTGGGGTACTAGCGGGAGCACAGATACGCAGTATTTT
CASSLWGTSGSTDTQYF
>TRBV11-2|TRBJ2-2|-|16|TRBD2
TGTGCCAGCAGCCCCCTGCGGGGGGCGAACACCGGGGAGCTGTTTTTT
CASSPLRGANTGELFF
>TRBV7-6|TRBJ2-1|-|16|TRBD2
TGTGCCAGCAGCCTAGCTAGCGGGAGGACGTACAATGAGCAGTTCTTC
CASSLASGRTYNEQFF
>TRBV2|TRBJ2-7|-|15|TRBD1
TGTGCCAGCAGTTTATCAGGACAGGGGTTCTACGAGCAGTACTTC
CASSLSGQGFYEQYF
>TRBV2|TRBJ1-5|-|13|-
TGTGCCAGCAGTGACGACAGGTATCAGCCCCAGCATTTT
CASSDDRYQPQHF
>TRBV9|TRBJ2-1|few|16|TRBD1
TGTGCCAGCAGTGTCGGTGAGAGGGGGCGGACGTATGAGCAGTTCTTC
CASSVGERGRTYEQFF
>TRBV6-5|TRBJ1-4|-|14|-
TGTGCCAGCAGTCTCAGGGGTAGGGATGAAAAACTGTTTTTT
CASSLRGRDEKLFF
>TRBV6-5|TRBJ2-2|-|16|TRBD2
TGTGCCAGCAGCTACAGCGGGGGGATTAACACCGGGGAGCTGTTTTTT
CASSYSGGINTGELFF
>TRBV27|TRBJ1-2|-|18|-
TGTGCCAGCAGTCCACTGACAGAGGTGCTTATAGCTAACTATGGCTACACCTTC
CASSPLTEVLIANYGYTF
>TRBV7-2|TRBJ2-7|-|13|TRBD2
TGTGCCAGCGGTAGACTAGCGGGAGACGAGCAGTACTTC
CASGRLAGDEQYF
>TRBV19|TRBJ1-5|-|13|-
TGTGCCAGTAGCCCTTTGGGAGTCCAGCCCCAGCATTTT
CASSPLGVQPQHF
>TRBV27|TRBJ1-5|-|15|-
TGTGCCAGCAGTTTTTCCAGTCCGGGGGGCCAGCCCCAGCATTTT
CASSFSSPGGQPQHF
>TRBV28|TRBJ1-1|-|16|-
TGTGCCAGCAGTCTCCCCCCTGGACAGATGAACACTGAGGCTTTCTTT
CASSLPPGQMNTEAFF
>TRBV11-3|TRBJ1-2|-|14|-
TGTGCCAGCAGCTTAGTGGAGGGGAACTATGGCTACACCTTC
CASSLVEGNYGYTF
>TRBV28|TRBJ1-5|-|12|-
TGTGCCAGCAGTTTATTATATCAGCCCCAGCATTTT
CASSLLYQPQHF
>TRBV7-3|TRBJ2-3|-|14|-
TGTGCCAGCAGCTTCCTAGGGGGGGAAGATACGCAGTATTTT
CASSFLGGEDTQYF